Sequencing of this T cell receptor beta chain was carried out in a study of cytomegalovirus exposure and HLA in healthy donors. Study outcomes and limitations: Productive status was seen about 90% or about 30% of the time for most TCR beta V segments in an earlier analysis. Other equally common chains were less clonally expanded than HLA-associated TCR beta chains, a later analysis showed. When presence/absence was analysed, sequencing depth was taken to be roughly uniform across donors.

To note about this clone: Its specificity is not known.

The PCR contained 60 Vbeta and 13 Jbeta primers. Original processing methods: Unique TCR beta chains totaled roughly 79 million in a later count, with roughly 10 million of them shared. Data came from immunoSEQ multiplex PCR; TCRdb stores just in-frame clones and leaves some out. The DNA gave D and trimming, while V, J and clone size come from that table. The table has about 82,000 clones, about 66% seen once. The material sequenced was PBMCs. This sequence was found in a woman between 50 and 59 years old in good health and CMV-seropositive.

This chain's CDR3 is CASSVARGEGDTQYF. CDR3 sequence (DNA): TGTGCCAGCAGCGTGGCCAGGGGCGAGGGAGATACGCAGTATTTT. This chain links TRBV9 with TRBJ2-3; possibly TRBD1 for D (6 bases). V lost 2 bases to trimming and J lost 5 bases, with 15 bases between them. This CDR3 region has 15 residues. Germline V lookup: CDR1 SGDLS, CDR2 YYNGEE.